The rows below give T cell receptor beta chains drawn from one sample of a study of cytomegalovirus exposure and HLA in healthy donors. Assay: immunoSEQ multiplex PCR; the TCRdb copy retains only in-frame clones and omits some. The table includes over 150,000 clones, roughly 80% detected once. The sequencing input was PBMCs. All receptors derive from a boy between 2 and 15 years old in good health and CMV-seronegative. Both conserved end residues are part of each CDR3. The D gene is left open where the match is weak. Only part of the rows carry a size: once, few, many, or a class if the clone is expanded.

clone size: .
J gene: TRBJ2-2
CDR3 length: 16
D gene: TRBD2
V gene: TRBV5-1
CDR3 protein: CASSLELAGGTGELFF
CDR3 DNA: TGCGCCAGCAGCTTAGAACTAGCGGGAGGTACCGGGGAGCTGTTTTTT

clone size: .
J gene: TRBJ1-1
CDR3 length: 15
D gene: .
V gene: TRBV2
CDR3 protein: CASRKVTGMNTEAFF
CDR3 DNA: TGTGCCAGCAGGAAGGTGACAGGAATGAACACTGAAGCTTTCTTT

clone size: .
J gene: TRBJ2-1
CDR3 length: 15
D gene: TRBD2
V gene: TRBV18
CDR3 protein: CASSMTSGRANEQFF
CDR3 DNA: TGTGCCAGCTCCATGACTAGCGGGAGGGCCAATGAGCAGTTCTTC

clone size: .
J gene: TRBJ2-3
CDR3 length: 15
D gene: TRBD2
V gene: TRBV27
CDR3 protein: CASSLSGLAGGTQYF
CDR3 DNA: TGTGCCAGCAGTTTGTCCGGACTAGCGGGAGGTACGCAGTATTTT

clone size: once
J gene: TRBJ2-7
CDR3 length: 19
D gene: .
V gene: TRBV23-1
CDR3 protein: CASFLPRDRLSGSGYEQYF
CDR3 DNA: TGCGCCAGCTTTCTGCCACGGGACAGGCTTAGCGGGAGTGGGTACGAGCAGTACTTC

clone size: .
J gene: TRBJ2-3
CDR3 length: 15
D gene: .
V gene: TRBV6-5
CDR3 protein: CASSSSGILTDTQYF
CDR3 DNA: TGTGCCAGCAGTTCCTCCGGGATACTCACAGATACGCAGTATTTT

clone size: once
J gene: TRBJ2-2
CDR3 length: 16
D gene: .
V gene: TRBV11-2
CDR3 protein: CASSLVGAWDTGELFF
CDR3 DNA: TGTGCCAGCAGCTTAGTGGGGGCATGGGACACCGGGGAGCTGTTTTTT

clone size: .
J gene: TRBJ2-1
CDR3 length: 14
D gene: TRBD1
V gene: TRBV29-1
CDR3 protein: CSVDKGTGRDEQFF
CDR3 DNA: TGCAGCGTTGATAAGGGGACAGGGAGAGATGAGCAGTTCTTC

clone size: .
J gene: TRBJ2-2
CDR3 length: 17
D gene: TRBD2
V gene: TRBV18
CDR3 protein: CASSPPSGSSNTGELFF
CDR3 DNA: TGTGCCAGCTCACCCCCTAGCGGGAGCTCAAACACCGGGGAGCTGTTTTTT

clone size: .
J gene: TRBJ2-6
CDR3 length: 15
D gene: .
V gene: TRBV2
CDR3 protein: CASKERFAGANVLTF
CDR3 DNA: TGTGCCAGCAAGGAGAGGTTTGCCGGGGCCAACGTCCTGACTTTC

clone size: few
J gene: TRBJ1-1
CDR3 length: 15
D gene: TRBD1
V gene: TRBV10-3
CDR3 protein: CASEAGQGLNTEAFF
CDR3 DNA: TGTGCCTCTGAGGCGGGACAGGGGTTGAACACTGAAGCTTTCTTT

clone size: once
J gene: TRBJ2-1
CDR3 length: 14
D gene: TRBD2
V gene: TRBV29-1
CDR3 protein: CSVGTRTSMVEQFF
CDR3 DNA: TGCAGCGTTGGAACCCGGACTAGCATGGTTGAGCAGTTCTTC

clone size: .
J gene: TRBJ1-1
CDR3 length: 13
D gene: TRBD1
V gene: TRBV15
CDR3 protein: CATSSDRDTEAFF
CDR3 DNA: TGTGCCACCAGCAGCGACAGGGACACTGAAGCTTTCTTT

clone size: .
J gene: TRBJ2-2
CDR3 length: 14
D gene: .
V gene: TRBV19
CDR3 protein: CASSSSANTGELFF
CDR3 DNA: TGTGCCAGTAGTAGCAGCGCGAACACCGGGGAGCTGTTTTTT

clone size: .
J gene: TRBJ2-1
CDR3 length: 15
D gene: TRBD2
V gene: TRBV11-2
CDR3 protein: CASRTGTSGYNEQFF
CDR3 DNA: TGTGCCAGCAGAACCGGGACTAGCGGGTACAATGAGCAGTTCTTC

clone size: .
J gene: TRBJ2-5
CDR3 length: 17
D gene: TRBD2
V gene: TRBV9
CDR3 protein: CASSAGTSGRFQETQYF
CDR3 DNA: TGTGCCAGCAGCGCCGGGACTAGCGGGAGGTTCCAAGAGACCCAGTACTTC

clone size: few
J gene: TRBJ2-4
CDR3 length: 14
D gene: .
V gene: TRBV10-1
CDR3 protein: CASSESTGKNIQYF
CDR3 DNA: TGCGCCAGCAGTGAGTCTACAGGGAAAAACATTCAGTACTTC

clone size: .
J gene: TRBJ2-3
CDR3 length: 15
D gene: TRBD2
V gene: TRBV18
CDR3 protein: CASSPRLAVTDTQYF
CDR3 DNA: TGTGCCAGCTCACCACGACTAGCGGTCACAGATACGCAGTATTTT

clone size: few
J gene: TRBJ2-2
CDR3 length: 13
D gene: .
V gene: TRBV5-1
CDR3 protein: CASSLGPDGELFF
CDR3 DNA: TGCGCCAGCAGCTTGGGGCCCGACGGGGAGCTGTTTTTT

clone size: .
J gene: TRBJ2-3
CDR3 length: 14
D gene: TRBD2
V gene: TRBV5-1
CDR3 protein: CASSETSGTDTQYF
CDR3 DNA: TGCGCCAGCAGCGAGACTAGCGGGACAGATACGCAGTATTTT

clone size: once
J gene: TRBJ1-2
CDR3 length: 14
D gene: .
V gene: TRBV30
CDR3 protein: CAWRPTGLLSGYTF
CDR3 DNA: TGTGCCTGGAGGCCCACAGGGCTGTTAAGTGGCTACACCTTC

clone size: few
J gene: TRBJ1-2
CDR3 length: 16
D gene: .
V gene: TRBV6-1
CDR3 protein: CASSGGVRQAGYGYTF
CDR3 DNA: TGTGCCAGCAGTGGGGGGGTGAGGCAGGCAGGCTATGGCTACACCTTC

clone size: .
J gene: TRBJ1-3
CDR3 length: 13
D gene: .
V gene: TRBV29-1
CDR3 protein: CSVDSDSGNTIYF
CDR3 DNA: TGCAGCGTTGACTCAGACTCTGGAAACACCATATATTTT

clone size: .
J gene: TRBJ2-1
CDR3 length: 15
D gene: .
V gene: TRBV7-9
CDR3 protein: CASSLRIASYNEQFF
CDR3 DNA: TGTGCCAGCAGCTTACGGATAGCGTCCTACAATGAGCAGTTCTTC

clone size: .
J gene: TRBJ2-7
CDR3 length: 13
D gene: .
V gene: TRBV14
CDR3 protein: CASRVSASFVQYF
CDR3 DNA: TGTGCCAGCCGGGTCAGCGCCAGCTTCGTACAGTACTTC

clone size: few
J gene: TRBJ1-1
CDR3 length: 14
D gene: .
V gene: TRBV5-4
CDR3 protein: CASSFSQVNTEAFF
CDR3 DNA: TGTGCCAGCAGCTTTAGTCAGGTGAACACTGAAGCTTTCTTT

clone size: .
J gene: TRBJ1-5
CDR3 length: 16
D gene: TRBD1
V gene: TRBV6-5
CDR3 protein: CASSYPPSTGDQPQHF
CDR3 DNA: TGTGCCAGCAGTTACCCCCCTTCGACAGGGGACCAGCCCCAGCATTTT

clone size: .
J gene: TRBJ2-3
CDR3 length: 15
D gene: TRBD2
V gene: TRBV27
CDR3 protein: CASSSGGLSTDTQYF
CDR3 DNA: TGTGCCAGCAGTAGCGGGGGGCTTAGCACAGATACGCAGTATTTT

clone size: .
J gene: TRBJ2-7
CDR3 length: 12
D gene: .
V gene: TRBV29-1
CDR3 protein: CSVDGPRYEQYF
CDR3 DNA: TGCAGCGTTGATGGGCCCCGCTACGAGCAGTACTTC

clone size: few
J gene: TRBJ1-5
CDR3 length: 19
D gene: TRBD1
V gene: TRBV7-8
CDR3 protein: CASSLVLPTGVSSNQPQHF
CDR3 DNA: TGTGCCAGCAGCTTAGTCTTGCCGACAGGGGTCAGTAGCAATCAGCCCCAGCATTTT

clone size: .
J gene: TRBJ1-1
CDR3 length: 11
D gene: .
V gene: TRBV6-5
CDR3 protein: CASSYSGGAFF
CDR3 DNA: TGTGCCAGCAGTTACTCCGGAGGAGCTTTCTTT

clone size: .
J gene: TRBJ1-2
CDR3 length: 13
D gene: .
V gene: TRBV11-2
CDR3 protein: CASSFGGDGGYTF
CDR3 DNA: TGTGCCAGCAGCTTCGGCGGCGATGGGGGCTACACCTTC

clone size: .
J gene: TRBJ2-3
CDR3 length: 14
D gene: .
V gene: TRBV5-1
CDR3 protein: CASSWGDRTDTQYF
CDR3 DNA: TGCGCCAGCAGCTGGGGGGACAGAACAGATACGCAGTATTTT

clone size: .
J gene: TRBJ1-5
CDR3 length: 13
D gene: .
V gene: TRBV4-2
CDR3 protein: CASSQGRGQPQHF
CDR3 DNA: TGTGCCAGCAGCCAAGGTCGGGGACAGCCCCAGCATTTT

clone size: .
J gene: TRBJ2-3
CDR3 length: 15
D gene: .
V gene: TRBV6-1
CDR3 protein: CASSLDRTGGDTQYF
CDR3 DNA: TGTGCCAGCAGCTTGGACAGGACGGGAGGGGATACGCAGTATTTT